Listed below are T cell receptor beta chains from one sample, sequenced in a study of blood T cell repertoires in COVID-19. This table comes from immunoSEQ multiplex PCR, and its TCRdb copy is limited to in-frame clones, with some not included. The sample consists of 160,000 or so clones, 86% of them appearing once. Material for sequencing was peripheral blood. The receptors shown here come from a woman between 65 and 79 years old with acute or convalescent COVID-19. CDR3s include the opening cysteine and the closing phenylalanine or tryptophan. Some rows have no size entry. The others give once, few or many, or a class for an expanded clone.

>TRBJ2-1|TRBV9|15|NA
CASSPRLAGAFSLFF
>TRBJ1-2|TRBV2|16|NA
CASSVFLGGGAGGYTF
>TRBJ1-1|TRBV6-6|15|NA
CASRPGQGGNTEAFF
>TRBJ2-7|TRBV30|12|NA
CAWSPFNGFPNF
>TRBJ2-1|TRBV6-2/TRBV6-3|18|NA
CASSRGLAGVGSYNEQFF
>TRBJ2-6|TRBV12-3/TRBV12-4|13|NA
CASNTGGANVLTF
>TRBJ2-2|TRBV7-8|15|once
CASSLAGTETGELFF
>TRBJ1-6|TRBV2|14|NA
CASSRTGANSPLHF
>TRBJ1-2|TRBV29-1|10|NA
CSVWEDGYTF
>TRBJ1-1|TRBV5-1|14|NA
CASSLQGSNTEAFF
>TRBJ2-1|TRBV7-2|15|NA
CASSPDRDPYNEQFF
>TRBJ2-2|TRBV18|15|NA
CASSPSGQGSGELFF
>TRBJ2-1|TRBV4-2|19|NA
CASSQGRGPTSGGFGEQFF
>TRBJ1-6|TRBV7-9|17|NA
CASSPGTENSYNSPLHF
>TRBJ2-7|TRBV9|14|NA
CASSAVAGGYEQYF
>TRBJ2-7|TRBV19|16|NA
CASSIIGTSGRVEQYF
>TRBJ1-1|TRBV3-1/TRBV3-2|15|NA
CASSQGATKNTEAFF
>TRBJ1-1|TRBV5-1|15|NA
CASSPRTGGNTEAFF
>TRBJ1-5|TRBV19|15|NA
CASRQDRASNQPQHF
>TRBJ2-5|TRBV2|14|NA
CASSVGLAGETQYF
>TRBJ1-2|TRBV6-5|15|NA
CASTRTRSLASGYTF
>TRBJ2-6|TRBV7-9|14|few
CASSPSGGANVLTF
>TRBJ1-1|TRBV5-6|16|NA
CASSPGGTSMNTEAFF
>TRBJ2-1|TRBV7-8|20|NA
CASSSDRDPWGGGGRNEQFF
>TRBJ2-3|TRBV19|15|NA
CASSPGTGRTDTQYF
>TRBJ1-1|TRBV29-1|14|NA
CSADRGSADTEAFF
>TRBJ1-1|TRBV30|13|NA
CAWDRGLLTEAFF
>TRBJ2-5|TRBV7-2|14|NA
CASSFQTSAETQYF
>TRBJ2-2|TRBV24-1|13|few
CATSASDPGELFF
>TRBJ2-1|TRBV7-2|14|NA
CASSLTDRGNEQFF
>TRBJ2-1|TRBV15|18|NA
CATSRGFVVQQAHNEQFF
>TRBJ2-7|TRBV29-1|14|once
CSVAGGGSSYEQYF
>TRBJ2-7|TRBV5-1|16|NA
CASSLARRQSEYEQYF
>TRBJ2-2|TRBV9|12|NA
CASSVRSGELFF
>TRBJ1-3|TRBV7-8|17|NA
CASSSTGQVISGNTIYF
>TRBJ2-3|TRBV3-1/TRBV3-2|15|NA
CASSQVGGWGDTQYF
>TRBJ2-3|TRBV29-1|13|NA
CSVRGNWADTQYF
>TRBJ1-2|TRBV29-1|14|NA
CSVDPGTGTYGYTF
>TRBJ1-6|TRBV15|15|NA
CATSARQVGDSPLHF
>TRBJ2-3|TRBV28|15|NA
CASSLGGGDTDTQYF
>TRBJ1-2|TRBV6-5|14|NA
CASSTRDRAYGYTF
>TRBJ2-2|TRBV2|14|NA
CASRGTDNTGELFF
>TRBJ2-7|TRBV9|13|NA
CASSAPGTYEQYF
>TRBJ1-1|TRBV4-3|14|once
CASSQDFGGSVAFF
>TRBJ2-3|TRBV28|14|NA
CASSLGSYTDTQYF
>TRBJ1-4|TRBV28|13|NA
CASYDRDTEKLFF
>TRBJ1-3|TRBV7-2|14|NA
CASSRGGLGNTIYF
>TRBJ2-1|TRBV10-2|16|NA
CASSESIRGSYNEQFF
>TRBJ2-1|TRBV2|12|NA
CASRAYGNEQFF
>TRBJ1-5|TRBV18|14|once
CASSTGTGDQPQHF
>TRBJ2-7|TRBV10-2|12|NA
CASRTGSYEQYF
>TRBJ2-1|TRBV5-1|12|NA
CASSLAFDEQFF
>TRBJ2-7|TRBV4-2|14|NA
CASSQGVGTYEQYF
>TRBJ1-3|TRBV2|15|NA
CASNRDRGSGNTIYF
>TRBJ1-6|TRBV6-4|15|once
CASSDEGSGNSPLHF
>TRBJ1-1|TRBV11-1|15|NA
CASSSRLVVNTEAFF
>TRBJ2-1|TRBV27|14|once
CASSLRGPLDEQFF
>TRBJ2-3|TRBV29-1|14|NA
CSVEDPEGMDTQYF
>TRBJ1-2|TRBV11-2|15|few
CASSLKPGQLYGYTF